This T cell receptor beta chain was identified during a study of tumor and adjacent non-tumor tissue in lung cancer. At the level of the study: Aged about 31 to 80 years, patients included fewer than 11 men and about 5 women with stage I to III disease. Samples averaged about 4.3 million productive TCRbeta reads each.

Study conclusions and caveats: Tumor repertoires had a smaller top 100 clone share than normal lung.

The library came from three nested PCR rounds adapted from ARM-PCR protocols. TCRdb reprocessed the multiplex PCR reads via MiXCR and lists one record per CDR3 protein. Altogether under 75,000 distinct CDR3 sequences are present, around 70% being singletons, with the ten largest covering around a quarter. No cell sorting was done before RNA was extracted from the tissue. This non-tumor lung sample came from over 3 cm beyond the tumor edge. The V and J ends lost 2 bases and 5 bases respectively, with 7 bases between them. CDR1 and CDR2 (germline): WSHSY, SAAADI. The CDR3 extends over 14 amino acids. In its sample, this clonotype was seen a few times. Its target is not known. A much larger clone differs by one base, so this may be a read error.

The sequenced sample was distant non-tumor lung tissue. The genes are TRBV10-2 and TRBJ2-6; D is tentatively TRBD1 or TRBD2 (5 bases each). The sequence was collected from a woman between 50 and 59 years old with non-small cell lung cancer. This chain's CDR3 is CASSEGTWANVLTF. Here the CDR3 DNA reads TGCGCCAGCAGTGAGGGGACCTGGGCCAACGTCCTGACTTTC.